Included here is one TCR beta chain sequence, with context. CDR1 and CDR2 (germline): MGHDK, SYGVNS. This CDR3 has 13 residues. Trimming pared 9 bases from V and 0 bases from J, leaving 11 bases between. This sample is part of a study of Graves' ophthalmopathy and Graves' hyperthyroidism. RNA transcripts provided the template for amplifying TCR beta CDR3 regions. Scientists carried out first-round RT-PCR using HTBI primers and then a second-round multiplex PCR. TCRdb reprocessed the multiplex PCR reads with MiXCR, giving one entry per CDR3 protein. The sample has about 500,000 distinct CDR3 sequences; less than 45% are singletons.

This receptor was taken from an adult man with Graves' hyperthyroidism. The chain couples TRBV25-1 to TRBJ1-1, with D unresolved. The sample taken for sequencing was peripheral blood or thyroid tissue (not recorded which). The CDR3 DNA follows: TGTGCCAGTTACCGGGAGATGAACACTGAAGCTTTCTTT. This codes for CASYREMNTEAFF. The entire variable domain, with the rest obtained from reference TRBV25-1 and TRBJ1-1, is as follows: EADIYQTPRYLVIGTGKKITLECSQTMGHDKMYWYQQDPGMELHLIHYSYGVNSTEKGDLSSESTVSRIRTEHFPLTLESARPSHTSQYLCASYREMNTEAFFGQGTRLTVV.